This TCR beta chain was found in a study of blood T cells in healthy people across ages. Study-wide points: A conclusive naive versus antigen-experienced comparison was prevented by the unsorted PBMCs.

The CDR3 runs 15 residues. Germline CDR1 and CDR2: SGHKS and YYEKEE (reference sequence). With a J-beta primer mix and a sample-barcoded 5' primer, a second PCR ran about 6 to 11 cycles. TCRdb reprocessed the 5' RACE reads with MiXCR, giving one entry per CDR3 protein. The table records approximately 800,000 distinct CDR3 sequences, roughly 60% of them present only once. About this clonotype: The antigen remains unidentified. The junction shows a germline mismatch at one end, possibly a read error.

The chain has TRBV5-5 and TRBJ2-7, with TRBD1 matching 9 bases. This clonotype was obtained from a young man in good health. Sequences were obtained from blood. The CDR3 DNA is TGTGCCAGCAACCAACCGGGACAGGGTTCCTTCGAGCAGTACTTC. It encodes CASNQPGQGSFEQYF.